This T cell receptor (beta chain) was identified in a study of blood T cell repertoires in COVID-19. Study context: Samples came from the United States, Italy and Spain, spanning acute and convalescent COVID-19. In each case, the material was cDNA or gDNA derived from T cells, B-cell-depleted T cells, or PBMCs.

Trimming stripped 2 bases from V and 0 bases from J, with 7 bases between. CDR3 length: 15 amino acids. The V gene's germline CDR1 is MNHEY and CDR2 SVGAGI. Libraries were prepared by immunoSEQ multiplex PCR; TCRdb keeps only in-frame clonotypes and omits some of them. The sample yields some 100,000 clones, approximately 89% seen once. The receptor was isolated from a man over 45 with acute or convalescent COVID-19. Sequences were obtained from peripheral blood. The chain is built from TRBV6-5 and TRBJ2-2; tentative D call: TRBD2 (5 bases). CDR3 sequence (DNA): TGTGCCAGCAGTTACGAGAGGGCGAACACCGGGGAGCTGTTTTTT. It translates to CASSYERANTGELFF.